This TCR beta chain was sequenced during a study of cytomegalovirus exposure and HLA in healthy donors. About the research overall: The Caucasian-associated ancestry cluster held 65% to 85% of around 380 genotyped donors.

Germline V lookup: CDR1 SEHNR, CDR2 FQNEAQ (reference sequence). V dropped 6 bases and J dropped 2 bases, with 13 bases sitting between them. The CDR3 extends over 14 amino acids. Researchers ran the PCR with 60 Vbeta and 13 Jbeta primers. Profiled with immunoSEQ multiplex PCR; TCRdb holds only in-frame clones, not every one. This sample has about 32,000 clones, with 84% found just once. This clone has just one count. Its specificity is unknown. Study-wide results and caveats: Segments of the TCR beta V type were, in most cases, productive about 87% or about 30% of the time in an earlier analysis.

This sequence originates from a woman aged 18-29 years in good health and CMV-seronegative. Source material: PBMCs. The V and J genes are TRBV7-9 and TRBJ2-5; weak D call: TRBD2 (6 bases). The CDR3 is CASSWMGGQETQYF. In nucleotides, the CDR3 is TGTGCCAGCAGTTGGATGGGAGGTCAAGAGACCCAGTACTTC.